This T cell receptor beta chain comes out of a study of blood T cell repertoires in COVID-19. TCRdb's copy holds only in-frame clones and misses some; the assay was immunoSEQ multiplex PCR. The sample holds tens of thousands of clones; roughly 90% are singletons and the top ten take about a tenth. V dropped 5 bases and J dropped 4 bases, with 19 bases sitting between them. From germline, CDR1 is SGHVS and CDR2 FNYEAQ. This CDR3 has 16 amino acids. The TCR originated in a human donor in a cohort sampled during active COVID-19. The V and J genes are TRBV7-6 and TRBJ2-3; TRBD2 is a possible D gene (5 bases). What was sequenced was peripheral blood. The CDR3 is CASSPWVRVGSDTQYF. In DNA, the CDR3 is TGTGCCAGCAGCCCCTGGGTGAGGGTGGGATCAGATACGCAGTATTTT. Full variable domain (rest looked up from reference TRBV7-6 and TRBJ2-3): GAGVSQSPRYKVTKRGQDVALRCDPISGHVSLYWYRQALGQGPEFLTYFNYEAQQDKSGLPNDRFSAERPEGSISTLTIQRTEQRDSAMYRCASSPWVRVGSDTQYFGPGTRLTVL.